Each of the 20 T cell receptor beta chains below was sequenced from the same sample in a study of T-cell memory formation after mild COVID-19. Each CDR3 protein gets one entry after TCRdb re-called the 5' RACE reads with MiXCR. The profile shows about 350,000 distinct CDR3 sequences, 20% to 25% of them singletons. The material sequenced was PBMCs or a T cell subset sorted from them (not recorded which). The receptors shown here come from a man aged 18-30 years who had mild COVID-19 (a few samples of this study predate the infection). Cell type and time point are not known.

The V call is TRBV6-6, the J call TRBJ2-7; D possibly matches TRBD1 or TRBD2 (5 bases each). The CDR3 extends over 14 amino acids. V was pared by 6 bases and J by 2 bases, with 14 bases between. Germline CDR1 is MNHNY and CDR2 is SVGAGI (reference sequence). This CDR3 reads CASSPGAQPYEQYV. CDR3 sequence (DNA): TGTGCCAGCAGCCCCGGGGCCCAGCCCTACGAGCAGTACGTC.

This clonotype has just a few counts. The chain recombines TRBV6-5 with TRBJ2-3; perhaps TRBD1 as D (6 bases). CDR3 size: 18 residues. Trimming left V 5 bases short and J 0 bases short, with 21 bases between. Germline CDR1 and CDR2: MNHEY and SVGAGI. The chain's CDR3 is CASSTPGRRQASTDTQYF. The CDR3, as DNA: TGTGCCAGCAGTACCCCCGGGCGGAGACAGGCTAGCACAGATACGCAGTATTTT.

The chain links TRBV12-5 to TRBJ1-6; D is possibly TRBD1 (5 bases). Deletions cut 4 bases from V and 2 bases from J, with 12 bases between. Germline V lookup: CDR1 LGHNT, CDR2 FRNRAP. The CDR3 runs 16 residues. The CDR3 DNA reads TGTGCTAGTGGTTCCGGGACGAGGGCCTATAATTCACCCCTCCACTTT. Protein product: CASGSGTRAYNSPLHF.

About this clonotype: One end of the junction varies from germline; a read error may be responsible. The CDR3: CASSPRGARLNSPLHF. The CDR3 nucleotides read TGTGCCAGCAGCCCTCGAGGGGCGCGTCTTAATTCACCACTCCACTTT. The V gene is TRBV13, the J gene TRBJ1-6, with D tentatively TRBD1 (5 bases). This CDR3 spans 16 amino acids. The germline V gene has CDR1 PRHDT and CDR2 FYEKMQ (reference sequence).

This chain's CDR3 is CASSPPLTGNTEAFF. The CDR3 nucleotides read TGTGCCAGCAGCCCGCCCCTGACAGGGAACACTGAAGCTTTCTTT. The chain couples TRBV7-9 to TRBJ1-1; D might be TRBD1 (6 bases). The V end lost 5 bases, the J end lost 1 base, and 14 bases lay between the germline ends. The CDR3 spans 15 residues. Germline CDR1 is SEHNR and CDR2 is FQNEAQ (reference sequence).

There are many counts of this clonotype. The chain has TRBV7-2 and TRBJ2-7, with D unclear. This CDR3 contains 13 residues. V was clipped by 4 bases and J by 0 bases, with 7 bases between them. Germline values: CDR1 SGHTA, CDR2 FQGNSA. The CDR3 is CASSYGSSYEQYV. CDR3 coding DNA: TGTGCCAGCAGCTACGGGTCCTCCTACGAGCAGTACGTC.

In this sample, this clonotype turned up a few times. The chain couples TRBV7-2 to TRBJ2-5, with D unresolved. V was cut by 3 bases and J by 5 bases, with 10 bases left in between. The CDR3 extends over 13 amino acids. CDR1 is SGHTA, CDR2 FQGNSA, per germline. CDR3 residues: CASSFVGVETQYF. The DNA for the CDR3 is TGTGCCAGCAGCTTTGTAGGTGTTGAGACCCAGTACTTC.

This clonotype was counted a few times. The DNA of the CDR3 is TGCGCCAGCAGCCCGGCTGGTGGCAGGGAGGCTGAAGCTTTCTTT. It specifies CASSPAGGREAEAFF. The chain has TRBV5-1 and TRBJ1-1; the D gene is possibly TRBD1 (5 bases). The CDR3 consists of 15 residues. V was clipped by 4 bases and J by 6 bases, with 19 bases between them. CDR1 is SGHRS and CDR2 is YFSETQ in the germline V gene.

This clonotype was counted a few times. V and J are TRBV12-3 or TRBV12-4 and TRBJ2-3; D uncertain. There are 16 residues in the CDR3. Deletions cut 6 bases from V and 0 bases from J, with 16 bases between. CDR3 in amino acids: CASRSPLRPSTDTQYF. CDR3 coding DNA: TGTGCCAGCAGGTCCCCCCTGCGGCCTAGCACAGATACGCAGTATTTT.

This clonotype was counted only a few times. The CDR3 sequence: CASSVSGARGNEQFF. The CDR3, as DNA: TGTGCCAGCAGCGTTTCGGGGGCTCGGGGCAATGAGCAGTTCTTC. The V and J genes are TRBV9 and TRBJ2-1, with D perhaps TRBD1 or TRBD2 (6 bases each). Trimming pared 2 bases from V and 6 bases from J, leaving 15 bases between. The CDR3 is made up of 15 amino acids. Germline assignment: CDR1 SGDLS and CDR2 YYNGEE. Complete variable domain (other parts from reference TRBV9 and TRBJ2-1): DSGVTQTPKHLITATGQRVTLRCSPRSGDLSVYWYQQSLDQGLQFLIQYYNGEERAKGNILERFSAQQFPDLHSELNLSSLELGDSALYFCASSVSGARGNEQFFGPGTRLTVL.

This clonotype occurred a few times. This chain connects TRBV20-1 to TRBJ1-1; D is perhaps TRBD1 (6 bases). The CDR3 has 15 amino acids. Germline values: CDR1 DFQATT, CDR2 SNEGSKA (reference sequence). Trimming removed 0 bases at V and 7 bases at J, with 18 bases between. In DNA form, the CDR3 reads TGCAGTGCTAGAGATAGTGGGGGGCGTGTCAATGAAGCTTTCTTT. It encodes CSARDSGGRVNEAFF.

This clonotype was seen only a few times. The chain carries TRBV20-1 and TRBJ2-3; perhaps TRBD2 as D (6 bases). The V gene lost 7 bases and the J gene lost 3 bases, with 17 bases spanning the gap. Per germline, CDR1 DFQATT and CDR2 SNEGSKA (reference sequence). CDR3 length equals 14 residues. The CDR3 DNA is TGCAGTGTCCTCATGACTAGGGGAACAGATACGCAGTATTTT. This encodes CSVLMTRGTDTQYF.

This clonotype has a handful of counts. The CDR3 nucleotides are TGTGCCAGCAGTCTTGGACAGGTCACCGGGGAGCTGTTTTTT. It encodes CASSLGQVTGELFF. The chain uses TRBV5-4 and TRBJ2-2; 7 positions match TRBD1. Germline loops: CDR1 SGHNT, CDR2 YYREEE (reference sequence). The ends lost 5 bases at V and 4 bases at J; junction bases unmatched: 5. The CDR3 totals 14 residues.

This sequence joins TRBV7-2 and TRBJ1-2; TRBD1 matches at 9 bases. CDR1 and CDR2 from the germline V gene are SGHTA and FQGNSA. The J segment lost 4 bases and the V segment lost 8 bases, leaving 8 bases of the junction unmatched. CDR3 length equals 14 residues. Here the CDR3 reads CASWFPTGGYGYTF. The CDR3, as DNA: TGTGCCAGCTGGTTCCCGACAGGGGGCTATGGCTACACCTTC. The variable domain in full, with the rest retrieved from reference TRBV7-2 and TRBJ1-2, is GAGVSQSPSNKVTEKGKDVELRCDPISGHTALYWYRQSLGQGLEFLIYFQGNSAPDKSGLPSDRFSAERTGGSVSTLTIQRTQQEDSAVYLCASWFPTGGYGYTFGSGTRLTVV.

This clonotype was seen only a few times. The chain carries TRBV4-1 and TRBJ2-7; maybe TRBD1 (5 bases). V was trimmed by 1 base and J by 7 bases, leaving 14 bases between them. The CDR3 length is 14 residues. Germline V gene lookup returns CDR1 MGHRA and CDR2 YSYEKL. Here the CDR3 reads CASSQAGNLGEQYF. CDR3 nucleotide sequence: TGCGCCAGCAGCCAAGCAGGGAACCTTGGGGAGCAGTACTTC.

This clonotype was seen only a few times. The chain joins TRBV7-9 to TRBJ2-1, with D tentatively TRBD2 (6 bases). The CDR3 is made up of 15 amino acids. The germline CDR1 and CDR2 sequences are SEHNR and FQNEAQ (reference sequence). Trimming stripped 3 bases from V and 10 bases from J, with 19 bases between. CDR3 residues: CASSFGTHEAGEQFF. In DNA, the CDR3 is TGTGCCAGCAGCTTCGGGACGCACGAGGCGGGGGAGCAGTTCTTC. Combining the CDR3 with reference TRBV7-9 and TRBJ2-1 gives the whole variable domain DTGVSQNPRHKITKRGQNVTFRCDPISEHNRLYWYRQTLGQGPEFLTYFQNEAQLEKSRLLSDRFSAERPKGSFSTLEIQRTEQGDSAMYLCASSFGTHEAGEQFFGPGTRLTVL.

This chain links TRBV7-2 with TRBJ2-5; 8 nucleotides align to TRBD1. V was pared by 7 bases and J by 4 bases, with 5 bases of the junction left unmatched. CDR3 length: 13 residues. Germline V lookup: CDR1 SGHTA, CDR2 FQGNSA. CDR3: CASTQGVRETQYF. The DNA for the CDR3 is TGTGCCAGCACACAGGGGGTGAGAGAGACCCAGTACTTC.

This chain connects TRBV28 to TRBJ2-3; 8 nucleotides line up with TRBD1. V dropped 7 bases and J dropped 2; count of bases not matched to a gene: 11. CDR3 length equals 16 residues. CDR1 is MDHEN, CDR2 SYDVKM, per germline. The CDR3: CASITGGTGPTDTQYF. The CDR3 coding sequence is TGTGCCAGCATCACCGGTGGGACAGGACCCACAGATACGCAGTATTTT.

This rearrangement joins TRBV25-1 to TRBJ2-7; possibly TRBD1 for D (6 bases). With 3 bases removed from V and 4 bases from J, the gap between germline ends came to 13 bases. Germline V gene sequence: CDR1 MGHDK, CDR2 SYGVNS. CDR3 length: 14 residues. The CDR3 nucleotides read TGTGCCAGCAGTGACTTTGGCAGGGGATACGAGCAGTACTTC. Its translation is CASSDFGRGYEQYF.

This clonotype occurred a few times. This CDR3 is CSARVAGGSLYEQYF. The CDR3 DNA sequence: TGCAGTGCTAGAGTGGCGGGGGGATCCTTATACGAGCAGTACTTC. The chain couples TRBV20-1 to TRBJ2-7; 8 bases are a match to TRBD2. The germline V gene encodes CDR1 DFQATT and CDR2 SNEGSKA (reference sequence). Unmatched junction bases numbered 9, after V lost 1 base and J lost 4 bases. The CDR3 contains 15 residues.